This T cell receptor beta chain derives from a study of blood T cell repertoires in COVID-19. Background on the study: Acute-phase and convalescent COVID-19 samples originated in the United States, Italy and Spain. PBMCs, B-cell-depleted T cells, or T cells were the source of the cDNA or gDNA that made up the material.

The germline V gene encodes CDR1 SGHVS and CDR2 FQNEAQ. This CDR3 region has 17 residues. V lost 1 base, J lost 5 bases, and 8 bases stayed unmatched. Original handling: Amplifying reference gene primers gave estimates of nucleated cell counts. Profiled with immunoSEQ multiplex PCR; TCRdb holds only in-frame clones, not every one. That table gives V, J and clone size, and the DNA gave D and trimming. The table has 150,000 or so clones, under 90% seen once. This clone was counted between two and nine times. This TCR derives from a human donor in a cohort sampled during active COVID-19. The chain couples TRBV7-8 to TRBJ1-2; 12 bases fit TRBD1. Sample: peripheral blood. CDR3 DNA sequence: TGTGCCAGCAGCTTAGAGGCTGGGGGACAGGGGGCTTATGGCTACACCTTC. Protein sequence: CASSLEAGGQGAYGYTF.